This TCR beta chain was identified during a study of cytomegalovirus exposure and HLA in healthy donors. Overall study findings and caveats: Later on, a genetic analysis was performed. It linked a missense variant in DCLRE1C with V- and J-gene trimming of TCR beta.

It was healthy bone marrow donors who served as donors. With respect to this clone: Its antigen remains unknown.

The CDR3 extends over 15 amino acids. V was shortened by 1 base and J by 3 bases, with 10 bases between the two germline ends. Per germline, CDR1 SGHAT and CDR2 FQNNGV. Both 60 Vbeta primers and 13 Jbeta primers went into the PCR. Here immunoSEQ multiplex PCR was the method, and the copy in TCRdb shows in-frame clones only, minus some. The sample contains around 210,000 clones, roughly 81% of which appear only once. This receptor was taken from a girl aged 2-10 years in good health and CMV-seronegative. Sequencing was done on a sample of PBMCs. The chain employs TRBV11-2 and TRBJ1-3; the D is unclear. The CDR3 reads CASSLGGWYGNTIYF. In DNA, the CDR3 is TGTGCCAGCAGCTTAGGAGGGTGGTATGGAAACACCATATATTTT.